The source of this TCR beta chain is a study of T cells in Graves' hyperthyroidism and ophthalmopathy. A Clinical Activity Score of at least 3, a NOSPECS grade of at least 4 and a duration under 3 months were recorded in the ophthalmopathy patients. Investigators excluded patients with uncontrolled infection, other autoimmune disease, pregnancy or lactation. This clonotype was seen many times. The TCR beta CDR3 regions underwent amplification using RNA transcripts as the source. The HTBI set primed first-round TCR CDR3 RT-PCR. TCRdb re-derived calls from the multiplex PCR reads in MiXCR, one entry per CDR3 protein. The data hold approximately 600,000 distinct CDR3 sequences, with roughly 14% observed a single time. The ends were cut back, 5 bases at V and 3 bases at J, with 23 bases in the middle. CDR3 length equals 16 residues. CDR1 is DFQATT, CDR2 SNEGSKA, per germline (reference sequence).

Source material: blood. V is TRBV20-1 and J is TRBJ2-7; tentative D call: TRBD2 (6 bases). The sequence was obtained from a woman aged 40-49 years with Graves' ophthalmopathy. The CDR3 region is CSAGSQDSGVLYEQYF. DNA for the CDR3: TGCAGTGCTGGAAGCCAAGACTCGGGGGTTCTCTACGAGCAGTACTTC.